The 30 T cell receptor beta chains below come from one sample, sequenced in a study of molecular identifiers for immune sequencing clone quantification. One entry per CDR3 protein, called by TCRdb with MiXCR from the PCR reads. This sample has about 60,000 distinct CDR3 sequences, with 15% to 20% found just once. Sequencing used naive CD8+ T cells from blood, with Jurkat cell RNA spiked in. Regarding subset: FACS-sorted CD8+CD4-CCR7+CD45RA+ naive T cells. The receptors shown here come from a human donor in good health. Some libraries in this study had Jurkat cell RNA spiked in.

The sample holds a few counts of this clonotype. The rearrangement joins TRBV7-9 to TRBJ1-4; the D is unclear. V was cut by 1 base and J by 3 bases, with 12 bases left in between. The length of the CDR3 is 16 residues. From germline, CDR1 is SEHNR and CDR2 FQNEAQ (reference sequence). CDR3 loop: CASSLVGGSSNEKLFF. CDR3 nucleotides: TGTGCCAGCAGCTTAGTGGGCGGCAGCTCTAATGAAAAACTGTTTTTT.

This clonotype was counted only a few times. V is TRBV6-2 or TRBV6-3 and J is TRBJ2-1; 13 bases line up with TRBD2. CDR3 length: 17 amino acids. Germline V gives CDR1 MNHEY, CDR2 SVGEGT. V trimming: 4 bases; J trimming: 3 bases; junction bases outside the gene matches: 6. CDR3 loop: CASSSRLAGGIYNEQFF. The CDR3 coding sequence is TGTGCCAGCAGTTCCCGACTAGCGGGAGGTATCTACAATGAGCAGTTCTTC.

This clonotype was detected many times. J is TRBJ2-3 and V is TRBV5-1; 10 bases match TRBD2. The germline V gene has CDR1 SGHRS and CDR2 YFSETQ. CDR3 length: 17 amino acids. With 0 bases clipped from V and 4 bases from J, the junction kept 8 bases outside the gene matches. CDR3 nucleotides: TGCGCCAGCAGCTTGGTGGTGCTAGCGGGAGCCGCAGATACGCAGTATTTT. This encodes CASSLVVLAGAADTQYF.

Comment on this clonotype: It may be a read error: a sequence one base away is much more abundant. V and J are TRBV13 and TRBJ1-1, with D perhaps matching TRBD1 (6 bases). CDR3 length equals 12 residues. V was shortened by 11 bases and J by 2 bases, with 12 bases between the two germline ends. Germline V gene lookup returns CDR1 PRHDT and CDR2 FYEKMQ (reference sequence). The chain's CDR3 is CAGKGGNTEAFF. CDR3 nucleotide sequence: TGTGCCGGTAAAGGGGGTAACACTGAAGCTTTCTTT. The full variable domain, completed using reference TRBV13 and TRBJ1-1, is AAGVIQSPRHLIKEKRETATLKCYPIPRHDTVYWYQQGPGQDPQFLISFYEKMQSDKGSIPDRFSAQQFSDYHSELNMSSLELGDSALYFCAGKGGNTEAFFGQGTRLTVV.

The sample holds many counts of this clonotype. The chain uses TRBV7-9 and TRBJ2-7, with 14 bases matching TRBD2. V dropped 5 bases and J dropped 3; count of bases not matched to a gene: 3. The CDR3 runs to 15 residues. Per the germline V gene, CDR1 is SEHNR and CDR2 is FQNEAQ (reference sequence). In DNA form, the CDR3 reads TGTGCCAGCAGCGGGACTAGCGGGAGTTTCTACGAGCAGTACTTC. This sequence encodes CASSGTSGSFYEQYF.

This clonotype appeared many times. The CDR3 reads CASSYWDPPTDTQYF. CDR3 DNA sequence: TGTGCCAGCAGCTATTGGGACCCTCCAACAGATACGCAGTATTTT. The gene calls are TRBV7-9 and TRBJ2-3; the D gene could be TRBD1 or TRBD2 (5 bases each). Germline values: CDR1 SEHNR, CDR2 FQNEAQ (reference sequence). This CDR3 region has 15 residues. Trimming pared 4 bases from V and 3 bases from J, leaving 14 bases between.

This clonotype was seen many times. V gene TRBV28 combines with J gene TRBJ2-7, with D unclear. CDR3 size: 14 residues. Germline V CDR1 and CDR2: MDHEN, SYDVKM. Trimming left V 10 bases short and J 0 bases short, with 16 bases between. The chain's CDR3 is CATVTTVSSYEQYF. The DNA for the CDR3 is TGTGCCACAGTGACGACGGTGAGCTCCTACGAGCAGTACTTC.

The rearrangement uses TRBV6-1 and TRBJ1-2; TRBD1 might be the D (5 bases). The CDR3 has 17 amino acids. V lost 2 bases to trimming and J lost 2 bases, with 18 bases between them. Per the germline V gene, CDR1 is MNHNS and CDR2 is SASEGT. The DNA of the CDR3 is TGTGCCAGCAGTGAATATTATCTGGGACCGACGAACTATGGCTACACCTTC. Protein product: CASSEYYLGPTNYGYTF.

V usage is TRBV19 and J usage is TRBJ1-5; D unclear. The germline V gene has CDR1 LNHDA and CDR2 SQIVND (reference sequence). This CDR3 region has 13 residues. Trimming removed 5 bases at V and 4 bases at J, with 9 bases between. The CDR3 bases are TGTGCCAGTAGTCCCCTGATGAATCAGCCCCAGCATTTT. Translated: CASSPLMNQPQHF. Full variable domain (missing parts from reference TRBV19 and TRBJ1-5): DGGITQSPKYLFRKEGQNVTLSCEQNLNHDAMYWYRQDPGQGLRLIYYSQIVNDFQKGDIAEGYSVSREKKESFPLTVTSAQKNPTAFYLCASSPLMNQPQHFGDGTRLSIL.

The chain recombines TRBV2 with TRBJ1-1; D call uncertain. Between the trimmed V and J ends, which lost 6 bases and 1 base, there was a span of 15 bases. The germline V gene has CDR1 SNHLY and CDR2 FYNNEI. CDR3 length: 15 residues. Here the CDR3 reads CASSAPLMANTEAFF. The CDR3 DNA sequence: TGTGCCAGCAGCGCTCCCTTGATGGCGAACACTGAAGCTTTCTTT.

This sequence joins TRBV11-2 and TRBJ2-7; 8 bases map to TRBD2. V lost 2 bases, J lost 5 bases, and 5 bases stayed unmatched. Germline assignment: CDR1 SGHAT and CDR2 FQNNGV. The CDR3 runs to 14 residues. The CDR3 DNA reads TGTGCCAGCAGCTTATCGGGAGGGCTCAACGAGCAGTACTTC. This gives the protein CASSLSGGLNEQYF.

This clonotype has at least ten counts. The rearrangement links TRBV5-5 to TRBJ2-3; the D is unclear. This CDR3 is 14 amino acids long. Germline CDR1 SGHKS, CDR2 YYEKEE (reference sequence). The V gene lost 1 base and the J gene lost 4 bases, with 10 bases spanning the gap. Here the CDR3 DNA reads TGTGCCAGCAGCTTGATTGGCGGCTCAGATACGCAGTATTTT. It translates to CASSLIGGSDTQYF.

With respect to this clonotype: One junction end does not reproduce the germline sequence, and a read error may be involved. CDR3: CASRAGLALPPSYNEQSF. In DNA, the CDR3 is TGTGCCAGCCGAGCGGGACTAGCCTTACCCCCCTCCTACAATGAGCAGTCCTTC. The chain links TRBV19 to TRBJ2-1, with 9 bases fitting TRBD2. This CDR3 has 18 residues. Germline CDR1 reads LNHDA; CDR2 reads SQIVND (reference sequence). The variable domain in full, completed from reference TRBV19 and TRBJ2-1, reads DGGITQSPKYLFRKEGQNVTLSCEQNLNHDAMYWYRQDPGQGLRLIYYSQIVNDFQKGDIAEGYSVSREKKESFPLTVTSAQKNPTAFYLCASRAGLALPPSYNEQSFGPGTRLTVL.

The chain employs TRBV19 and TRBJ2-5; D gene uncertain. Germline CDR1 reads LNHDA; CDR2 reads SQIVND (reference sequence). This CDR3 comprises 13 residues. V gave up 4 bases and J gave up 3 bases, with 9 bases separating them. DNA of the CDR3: TGTGCCAGTAGTAGCTCAGTCGAAGAGACCCAGTACTTC. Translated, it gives CASSSSVEETQYF.

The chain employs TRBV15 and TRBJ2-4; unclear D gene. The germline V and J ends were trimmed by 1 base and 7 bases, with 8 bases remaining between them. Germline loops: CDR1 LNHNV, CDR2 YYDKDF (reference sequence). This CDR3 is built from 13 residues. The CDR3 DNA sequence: TGTGCCACCAGCAGAGTGGCGAAGAACATTCAGTACTTC. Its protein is CATSRVAKNIQYF.

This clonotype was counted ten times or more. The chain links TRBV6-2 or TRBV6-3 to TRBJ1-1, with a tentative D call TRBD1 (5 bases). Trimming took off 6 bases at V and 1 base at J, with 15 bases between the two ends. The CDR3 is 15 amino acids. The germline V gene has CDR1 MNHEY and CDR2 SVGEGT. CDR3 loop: CASRRDRVSNTEAFF. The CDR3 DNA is TGTGCCAGCAGACGCGACAGAGTCTCGAACACTGAAGCTTTCTTT.

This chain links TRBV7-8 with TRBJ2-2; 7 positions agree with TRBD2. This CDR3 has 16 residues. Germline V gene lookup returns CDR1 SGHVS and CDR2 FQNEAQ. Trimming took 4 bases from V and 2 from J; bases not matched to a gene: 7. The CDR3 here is CASSWLASGNTGELFF. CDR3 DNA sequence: TGTGCCAGCAGCTGGTTGGCTAGCGGCAACACCGGGGAGCTGTTTTTT.

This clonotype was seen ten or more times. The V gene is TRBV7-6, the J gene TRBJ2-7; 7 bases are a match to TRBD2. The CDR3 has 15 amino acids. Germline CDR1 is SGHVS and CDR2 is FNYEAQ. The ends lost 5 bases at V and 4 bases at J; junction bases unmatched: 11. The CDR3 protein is CASSHEGLGHYEQYF. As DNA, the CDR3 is TGTGCCAGCAGCCATGAAGGACTAGGGCATTACGAGCAGTACTTC.

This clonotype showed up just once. This chain's CDR3 is CAISVGTSGGGSYNEQFF. For the CDR3, the DNA is TGTGCCATCAGTGTCGGGACTAGCGGGGGCGGCTCCTACAATGAGCAGTTCTTC. This chain connects TRBV10-3 to TRBJ2-1; 14 bases match TRBD2. Unmatched junction bases numbered 5, after V lost 4 bases and J lost 0 bases. This CDR3 spans 18 amino acids. Germline-derived CDR1 and CDR2 are ENHRY and SYGVKD.

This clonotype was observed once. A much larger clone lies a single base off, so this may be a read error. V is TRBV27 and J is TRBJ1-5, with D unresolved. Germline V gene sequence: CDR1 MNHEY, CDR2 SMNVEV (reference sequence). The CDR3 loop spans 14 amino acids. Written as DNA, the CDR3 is TGTGCCTGCAGTGCATACTATAGCAATCAGCCCCAGCATTTT. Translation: CACSAYYSNQPQHF.

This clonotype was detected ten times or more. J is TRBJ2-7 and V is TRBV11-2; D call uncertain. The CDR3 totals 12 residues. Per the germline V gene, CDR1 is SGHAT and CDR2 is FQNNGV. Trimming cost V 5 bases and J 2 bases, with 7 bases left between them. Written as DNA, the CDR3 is TGTGCCAGCAGCCAAAACCCCTACGAGCAGTACTTC. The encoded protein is CASSQNPYEQYF.

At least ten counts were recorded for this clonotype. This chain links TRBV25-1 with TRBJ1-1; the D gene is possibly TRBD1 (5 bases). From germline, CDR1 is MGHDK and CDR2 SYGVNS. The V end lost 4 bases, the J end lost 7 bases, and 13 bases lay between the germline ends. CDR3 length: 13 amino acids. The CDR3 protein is CASSVRWGGEAFF. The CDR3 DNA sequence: TGTGCCAGCAGTGTAAGGTGGGGGGGTGAAGCTTTCTTT.

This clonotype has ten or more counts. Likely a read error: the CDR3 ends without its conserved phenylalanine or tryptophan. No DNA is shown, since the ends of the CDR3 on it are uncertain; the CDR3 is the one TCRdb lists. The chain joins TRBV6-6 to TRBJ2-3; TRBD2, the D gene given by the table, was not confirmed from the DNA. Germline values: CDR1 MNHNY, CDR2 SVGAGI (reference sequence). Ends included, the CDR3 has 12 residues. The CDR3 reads CASSYGGTEVLI.

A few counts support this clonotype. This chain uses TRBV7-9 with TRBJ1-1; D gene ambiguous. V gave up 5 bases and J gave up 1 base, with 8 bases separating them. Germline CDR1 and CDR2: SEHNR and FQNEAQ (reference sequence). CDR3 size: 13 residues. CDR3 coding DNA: TGTGCCAGCAGCCCTGACTGGAACACTGAAGCTTTCTTT. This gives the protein CASSPDWNTEAFF.

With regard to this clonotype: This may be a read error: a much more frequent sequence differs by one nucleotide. The CDR3 sequence is CSVDWYGTYGQYF. CDR3 coding DNA: TGCAGCGTTGACTGGTACGGAACCTACGGGCAGTACTTC. The chain carries TRBV29-1 and TRBJ2-7; the D is unclear. Germline assignment: CDR1 SQVTM and CDR2 ANQGSEA. The CDR3 is made up of 13 amino acids.

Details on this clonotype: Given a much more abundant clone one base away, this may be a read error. The CDR3 reads CACSDSRGGGTETQYF. As DNA, the CDR3 is TGTGCCTGCAGTGATTCCCGAGGGGGCGGGACAGAGACCCAGTACTTC. The J gene is TRBJ2-5, the V gene TRBV25-1, with D perhaps TRBD1 (7 bases). The CDR3 is made up of 16 amino acids. Germline loops: CDR1 MGHDK, CDR2 SYGVNS.

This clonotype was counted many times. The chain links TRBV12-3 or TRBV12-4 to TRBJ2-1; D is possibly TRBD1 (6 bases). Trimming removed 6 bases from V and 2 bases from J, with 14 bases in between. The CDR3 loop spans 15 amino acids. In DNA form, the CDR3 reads TGTGCCAGCAGAGATACCAGGGGTACCTACAATGAGCAGTTCTTC. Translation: CASRDTRGTYNEQFF.

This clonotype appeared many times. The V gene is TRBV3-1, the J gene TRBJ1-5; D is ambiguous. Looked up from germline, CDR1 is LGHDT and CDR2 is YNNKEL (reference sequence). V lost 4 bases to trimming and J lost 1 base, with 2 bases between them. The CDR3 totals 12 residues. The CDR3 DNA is TGTGCCAGCAGCCTCAGCAATCAGCCCCAGCATTTT. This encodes CASSLSNQPQHF.

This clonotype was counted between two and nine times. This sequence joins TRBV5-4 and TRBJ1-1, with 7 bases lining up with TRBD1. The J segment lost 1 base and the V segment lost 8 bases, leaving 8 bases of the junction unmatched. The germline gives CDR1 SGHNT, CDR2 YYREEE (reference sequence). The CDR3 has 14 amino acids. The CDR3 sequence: CASADRVTNTEAFF. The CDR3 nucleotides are TGTGCCAGTGCAGACAGGGTAACGAACACTGAAGCTTTCTTT.

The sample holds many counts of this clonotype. The CDR3 loop reads CASSPPQGSLSTDTQYF. The DNA of the CDR3 is TGCGCCAGCAGCCCACCACAGGGCTCCCTAAGCACAGATACGCAGTATTTT. The J gene is TRBJ2-3, the V gene TRBV5-1; tentatively, D is TRBD1 (6 bases). V was trimmed by 4 bases and J by 0 bases, leaving 18 bases between them. This CDR3 comprises 17 residues. Germline values: CDR1 SGHRS, CDR2 YFSETQ.